These 3 T cell receptor beta chains came from one sample sequenced in a study of Ad26.COV2.S vaccination and SARS-CoV-2 variants. Only in-frame clones appear in the TCRdb table, and some are missing; sequencing was by immunoSEQ multiplex PCR. The repertoire holds 180,000 or so clones, with roughly 85% as singletons. The input for sequencing was peripheral blood, taken after recovery from COVID-19. These receptors were collected from a human donor who had recovered from COVID-19.

V usage is TRBV11-3 and J usage is TRBJ2-1; 12 bases line up with TRBD2. This CDR3 is 16 amino acids long. Looked up from germline, CDR1 is SGHNT and CDR2 is YENEEA. The trim removed 5 bases at V and 3 bases at J, leaving 5 bases unmatched. In nucleotides, the CDR3 is TGTGCCAGCAGCCCGACTAGCGGGGGCCACTACAATGAGCAGTTCTTC. This gives the protein CASSPTSGGHYNEQFF.

The chain has TRBV6-2 or TRBV6-3 and TRBJ1-2, with 7 positions matching TRBD1. This CDR3 contains 16 residues. Germline CDR1 reads MNHEY; CDR2 reads SVGEGT. The junction had 10 bases not matched to a gene; V was cut back by 2 bases and J by 4 bases. The CDR3 nucleotides read TGTGCCAGCAGTTACCGAGGGGGCGGAGGCCTCTATGGCTACACCTTC. Translated, it gives CASSYRGGGGLYGYTF.

The V and J genes are TRBV28 and TRBJ1-1; D unclear. The CDR3 has 14 amino acids. Germline V gene sequence: CDR1 MDHEN, CDR2 SYDVKM. Between the trimmed V and J ends, which lost 5 bases and 2 bases, there was a span of 12 bases. The CDR3 is CASSGWIDNTEAFF. The CDR3 nucleotides read TGTGCCAGCAGTGGGTGGATCGACAACACTGAAGCTTTCTTT.